This T cell receptor (beta chain) was observed in a study of blood T cell repertoires in COVID-19. Under the authors' procedure: Estimates of nucleated cell counts were drawn from the amplification of reference gene primers. The assay was immunoSEQ multiplex PCR, and TCRdb's table has in-frame clones only and misses some. V and J calls and clone size are given by that table; D and trimming were obtained from the DNA. The table includes around 320,000 clones, just under 90% detected once. Participant ages covered about 18 to 95 years across 20 to 30 US areas. Grouping used clinical history reported by participants in a survey and questionnaire. Someone with COVID-19 had been met by exposed participants within 2 weeks before study entry. CDR3 length: 14 residues. Looked up from germline, CDR1 is SGHNT and CDR2 is YYREEE (reference sequence). V dropped 4 bases and J dropped 3 bases, with 14 bases sitting between them.

V gene TRBV5-4 combines with J gene TRBJ2-7, with D tentatively TRBD1 (5 bases). This sequence originates from a woman between 50 and 59 years old who had been exposed to COVID-19. Sequencing was performed on PBMCs or T cells enriched from blood (not recorded which). The CDR3 here is CASSRRQSDYEQYF. In DNA, the CDR3 is TGTGCCAGCAGCCGGCGACAGTCGGACTACGAGCAGTACTTC.